Below are 26 T cell receptor beta chains sequenced from a single sample in a study of T cell responses to AZD1222 COVID-19 vaccine. TCRdb's copy holds only in-frame clones and misses some; the assay was immunoSEQ multiplex PCR. The repertoire holds about 170,000 clones, about 85% seen once, with about 2.8% in the top ten. The sequenced sample was peripheral blood, obtained on day 0 of AZD1222 vaccination. The receptors here all came from an adult in good health.

The rearrangement joins TRBV9 to TRBJ2-3; D is possibly TRBD1 (5 bases). The CDR3 extends over 17 amino acids. The ends were cut back, 0 bases at V and 5 bases at J, with 19 bases in the middle. Germline CDR1 and CDR2: SGDLS and YYNGEE. The CDR3 protein is CASSVGIPGQFQDTQYF. The CDR3 nucleotides read TGTGCCAGCAGCGTAGGAATTCCAGGGCAATTCCAAGATACGCAGTATTTT.

V and J are TRBV4-2 and TRBJ2-1; 10 positions match TRBD2. The CDR3 loop spans 17 amino acids. With 0 bases clipped from V and 4 bases from J, the junction kept 6 bases outside the gene matches. Germline lookup yields CDR1 LGHNA and CDR2 YNFKEQ. The DNA for the CDR3 is TGTGCCAGCAGCCAAGATCTGGCTAGCGGGAGATACAATGAGCAGTTCTTC. Protein product: CASSQDLASGRYNEQFF.

This chain links TRBV19 with TRBJ2-3; 7 nucleotides agree with TRBD2. Germline V gene lookup returns CDR1 LNHDA and CDR2 SQIVND (reference sequence). The length of the CDR3 is 15 residues. With 4 bases clipped from V and 0 bases from J, the junction kept 4 bases outside the gene matches. The CDR3 loop reads CASSTYSGSTDTQYF. The CDR3 DNA is TGTGCCAGTAGTACATATAGCGGGAGCACAGATACGCAGTATTTT.

The chain has TRBV6-1 and TRBJ1-2; 7 bases match TRBD1. J was trimmed by 5 bases and V by 6 bases; bases with no gene match: 15. Per germline, CDR1 MNHNS and CDR2 SASEGT. This CDR3 spans 16 amino acids. The CDR3 DNA is TGTGCCAGCAGAGAAACCCCGGACAGGAATAAGTATGGCTACACCTTC. Translation: CASRETPDRNKYGYTF.

The chain combines TRBV4-2 with TRBJ2-7, with 9 bases fitting TRBD2. The CDR3 length is 15 residues. The V gene's germline CDR1 is LGHNA and CDR2 YNFKEQ. Trimming at V came to 0 bases and at J to 3 bases, leaving 3 bases not matched to a gene. The CDR3 DNA reads TGTGCCAGCAGCCAAGAATCTAGCGGGAACTACGAGCAGTACTTC. Amino acid sequence: CASSQESSGNYEQYF.

The chain is built from TRBV5-1 and TRBJ1-4; the D gene is possibly TRBD1 (6 bases). Germline V CDR1 and CDR2: SGHRS, YFSETQ. The CDR3 runs to 16 residues. The V gene lost 1 base and the J gene lost 7 bases, with 17 bases spanning the gap. CDR3 loop: CASSLMGAGLSEKLFF. CDR3 DNA: TGCGCCAGCAGCTTGATGGGGGCAGGGTTAAGTGAAAAACTGTTTTTT.

The sample holds one count of this clone. The genes are TRBV5-1 and TRBJ1-2; D not resolved. V was cut by 0 bases and J by 8 bases, with 11 bases left in between. The germline CDR1 and CDR2 sequences are SGHRS and YFSETQ. This CDR3 has 13 amino acids. This chain's CDR3 is CASSLATGGGYTF. CDR3 nucleotide sequence: TGCGCCAGCAGCTTGGCAACGGGAGGGGGCTACACCTTC.

This chain links TRBV29-1 with TRBJ2-5, with D perhaps matching TRBD2 (6 bases). The CDR3 loop spans 15 amino acids. Germline assignment: CDR1 SQVTM and CDR2 ANQGSEA. V was shortened by 8 bases and J by 1 base, with 20 bases between the two germline ends. CDR3 coding DNA: TGCAGCTCCGACTCGGCTAGCGAAAGCCAAGAGACCCAGTACTTC. Amino acids: CSSDSASESQETQYF.

This chain uses TRBV29-1 with TRBJ1-1; D is unclear. Germline V CDR1 and CDR2: SQVTM, ANQGSEA. The CDR3 consists of 13 residues. The germline V and J ends were trimmed by 1 base and 0 bases, with 6 bases remaining between them. The CDR3 reads CSVEGTLNTEAFF. CDR3 nucleotides: TGCAGCGTTGAAGGGACCCTGAACACTGAAGCTTTCTTT.

V is TRBV19 and J is TRBJ1-5, with 7 bases fitting TRBD1. The CDR3 contains 13 residues. Losses at the gene ends were 11 bases for V and 0 bases for J; bases not matched to a gene: 4. The germline V gene has CDR1 LNHDA and CDR2 SQIVND (reference sequence). CDR3 sequence: CAGGQYSNQPQHF. The CDR3 nucleotides are TGTGCCGGGGGACAGTATAGCAATCAGCCCCAGCATTTT.

V and J are TRBV5-1 and TRBJ2-3; TRBD2 matches at 10 bases. CDR3 size: 15 residues. Trimming at V came to 4 bases and at J to 14 bases, leaving 16 bases not matched to a gene. Germline assignment: CDR1 SGHRS and CDR2 YFSETQ. The CDR3 loop is CASSPDGITSGMRYF. The DNA of the CDR3 is TGCGCCAGCAGCCCCGATGGAATTACTAGCGGGATGAGGTATTTT.

This sequence joins TRBV4-1 and TRBJ1-2; maybe TRBD1 (6 bases). This CDR3 has 14 amino acids. The germline CDR1 and CDR2 sequences are MGHRA and YSYEKL. The V gene lost 3 bases and the J gene lost 5 bases, with 13 bases spanning the gap. This chain's CDR3 is CASSQASQGYGYTF. Written as DNA, the CDR3 is TGCGCCAGCAGCCAGGCCTCGCAGGGGTATGGCTACACCTTC.

V gene TRBV11-3 combines with J gene TRBJ2-1, with 7 nucleotides matching TRBD1. Germline-derived CDR1 and CDR2 are SGHNT and YENEEA. This CDR3 region has 14 residues. The V gene end was trimmed by 5 bases and the J gene end by 7 bases; junction bases not matched to a gene: 8. CDR3 DNA: TGTGCCAGCAGCATCACAGGGGTAACGAATGAGCAGTTCTTC. This sequence encodes CASSITGVTNEQFF.

The V and J genes are TRBV12-1 and TRBJ2-7; the table's D call, TRBD2, has no DNA check behind it. TRBV12-1 is a known pseudogene. The CDR3 length is 17 residues. CDR3 sequence reads: CASSSTGLADQEAEQYF. The CDR3 DNA follows: TGTGCCAGCAGCTCGACGGGACTAGCGGATCAAGAGGCCGAGCAGTACTTC.

J is TRBJ2-3 and V is TRBV18; D perhaps matches TRBD2 (5 bases). This CDR3 is built from 13 residues. Germline V gene data show CDR1 as KGHSH and CDR2 as LQKENI. Trimming took 3 bases from V and 4 from J, leaving 8 bases between them. The CDR3: CASSPARADTQYF. CDR3 coding DNA: TGTGCCAGCTCACCCGCGCGGGCAGATACGCAGTATTTT.

The CDR3 DNA reads as TGCGCCAGCAGCCAAGGCAGGGCCAGGGGAGGAATTGGAACGGGCTACACCTTC. It encodes CASSQGRARGGIGTGYTF. This chain uses TRBV4-1 with TRBJ1-2, with a weak D call TRBD1 (6 bases). V lost 1 base, J lost 8 bases, and 26 bases lay in between. Germline-derived CDR1 and CDR2 are MGHRA and YSYEKL. This CDR3 is built from 18 residues.

The chain combines TRBV4-1 with TRBJ1-4, with no clear D. The CDR3 length is 17 residues. V lost 1 base and J 0 bases, leaving 12 bases between the germline ends. Germline V gene lookup returns CDR1 MGHRA and CDR2 YSYEKL. CDR3 amino acids: CASSQGGGDTTNEKLFF. CDR3 nucleotide sequence: TGCGCCAGCAGCCAAGGAGGAGGAGATACAACTAATGAAAAACTGTTTTTT.

The V call is TRBV5-1, the J call TRBJ2-1; the D call may be TRBD1 or TRBD2 (5 bases each). V dropped 0 bases and J dropped 6 bases, with 13 bases sitting between them. Germline values: CDR1 SGHRS, CDR2 YFSETQ. This CDR3 spans 15 amino acids. The CDR3 sequence: CASSLDGRGVNEQFF. The DNA for the CDR3 is TGCGCCAGCAGCTTGGATGGGAGAGGGGTCAATGAGCAGTTCTTC.

V gene TRBV5-4 combines with J gene TRBJ2-5; D is undetermined. V was shortened by 2 bases and J by 4 bases, with 3 bases between the two germline ends. CDR3 length equals 11 residues. The germline CDR1 and CDR2 sequences are SGHNT and YYREEE (reference sequence). The CDR3 DNA sequence: TGTGCCAGCAGCTTAGCAGAGACCCAGTACTTC. Its protein product is CASSLAETQYF.

The chain carries TRBV5-5 and TRBJ1-2, with 8 bases aligning to TRBD1. The germline CDR1 and CDR2 sequences are SGHKS and YYEKEE (reference sequence). CDR3 length: 15 residues. V lost 3 bases, J lost 4 bases, and 8 bases stayed unmatched. In DNA form, the CDR3 reads TGTGCCAGCAGCTCCCAGGGGGCAGGGGGCTATGGCTACACCTTC. It specifies CASSSQGAGGYGYTF.

V gene TRBV18 combines with J gene TRBJ1-1, with unresolved D. The CDR3 extends over 14 amino acids. Germline values: CDR1 KGHSH, CDR2 LQKENI. V dropped 1 base and J dropped 3 bases, with 9 bases sitting between them. The CDR3 sequence: CASSPRQLYTEAFF. CDR3 nucleotides: TGTGCCAGCTCACCACGGCAGTTATACACTGAAGCTTTCTTT.

The genes are TRBV7-9 and TRBJ1-4; 8 positions match TRBD1. The length of the CDR3 is 14 residues. V gave up 5 bases and J gave up 6 bases; unmatched junction bases: 5. Germline CDR1 SEHNR, CDR2 FQNEAQ (reference sequence). CDR3 bases: TGTGCCAGCAGCCCCCAGGGGGCGGATGAAAAACTGTTTTTT. Its translation is CASSPQGADEKLFF.

Of note for this clone: A junction boundary mismatches the germline segment, possibly from a read error. J is TRBJ2-3 and V is TRBV5-8, with 7 bases lining up with TRBD2. CDR1 is SGHTS, CDR2 YDEGEE, per germline. This CDR3 has 14 residues. CDR3 nucleotide sequence: TGTGCCAGCAGATTGGGACTAAACACAGATACGCAGTATTTT. It translates to CASRLGLNTDTQYF.

The chain has TRBV12-5 and TRBJ1-2; weak D call: TRBD1 (5 bases). V gave up 5 bases and J gave up 0 bases, with 16 bases separating them. Germline lookup yields CDR1 LGHNT and CDR2 FRNRAP. The CDR3 has 16 residues. The CDR3 protein is CASGPRGVPTNYGYTF. CDR3 DNA: TGTGCTAGTGGTCCTCGGGGGGTCCCCACTAACTATGGCTACACCTTC.

The chain carries TRBV15 and TRBJ2-3, with TRBD2 matching 10 bases. The CDR3 runs 18 residues. Germline V gene lookup returns CDR1 LNHNV and CDR2 YYDKDF (reference sequence). J lost 1 base, V lost 1 base, and 8 bases had no gene match. CDR3 in DNA: TGTGCCACCAGCAGAGGACCCTCTAGCGGGAGCGGCACAGATACGCAGTATTTT. Its protein is CATSRGPSSGSGTDTQYF.

V gene TRBV3-1 (or the pseudogene TRBV3-2) combines with J gene TRBJ2-1; 10 bases match TRBD2. Germline CDR1 is LGHDT and CDR2 is YNNKEL (reference sequence). CDR3 size: 15 residues. With V trimmed by 7 bases and J by 6 bases, 9 bases remained unmatched. The chain's CDR3 is CASTRSGRASNEQFF. CDR3 DNA: TGTGCCAGCACCCGAAGCGGGAGGGCCTCCAATGAGCAGTTCTTC.